The 7 T cell receptor beta chains listed next were all sequenced from one sample in a study of beta chain features in type 1 diabetes. Study findings and constraints: The study found moderately but significantly shorter TCRB CDR3s in all four CD4+ subsets of Type 1 diabetes patients.

Isolated RNA was reverse transcribed in full, so expressed TCRB transcripts were sequenced. The table came from immunoSEQ multiplex PCR; TCRdb's copy has only in-frame clones and leaves some out. The table lists hundreds of thousands of clones, approximately 11% of them singletons. No antigen is known for these receptors. Sequenced sample: naive CD4+ T cells from blood. These receptors came from a man under 40 with type 1 diabetes.

This clone has only a few counts. The rearrangement links TRBV6-5 to TRBJ2-7; 7 nucleotides agree with TRBD1. The CDR3 runs 16 residues. From germline, CDR1 is MNHEY and CDR2 SVGAGI. V dropped 0 bases and J dropped 0; count of bases not matched to a gene: 5. The CDR3 is CASSYSGQAASYEQYF. CDR3 coding DNA: TGTGCCAGCAGTTACTCCGGACAGGCAGCCTCCTACGAGCAGTACTTC.

This clone was recorded a few times. The V gene is TRBV4-3, the J gene TRBJ1-5; perhaps TRBD1 as D (6 bases). Germline V CDR1 and CDR2: LGHNA, YSLEER. The CDR3 covers 16 residues. The germline V and J ends were trimmed by 0 bases and 6 bases, with 15 bases remaining between them. CDR3 DNA: TGCGCCAGCAGCCAAGATAGTGCTGGGGGCGGTCAGCCCCAGCATTTT. Translating gives CASSQDSAGGGQPQHF.

Only a few counts were recorded for this clone. The gene calls are TRBV5-1 and TRBJ2-4; the D gene is possibly TRBD1 (5 bases). Germline V gene lookup returns CDR1 SGHRS and CDR2 YFSETQ. Deletions cut 0 bases from V and 3 bases from J, with 7 bases between. CDR3 length: 14 residues. The CDR3 region is CASSLEGVKNIQYF. The DNA for the CDR3 is TGCGCCAGCAGCTTGGAAGGGGTCAAAAACATTCAGTACTTC.

V usage is TRBV7-2 and J usage is TRBJ2-7; 8 nucleotides align to TRBD2. J lost 5 bases, V lost 5 bases, and 5 bases had no gene match. CDR1 and CDR2 (germline): SGHTA, FQGNSA. The CDR3 is 13 amino acids. Here the CDR3 DNA reads TGTGCCAGCAGCCCGGGGGGGGGTAACGAGCAGTACTTC. Encoded protein: CASSPGGGNEQYF.

The chain links TRBV19 to TRBJ2-7; possible D gene TRBD1, 6 bases. Between the trimmed V and J ends, which lost 5 bases and 3 bases, there was a span of 14 bases. Germline V CDR1 and CDR2: LNHDA, SQIVND (reference sequence). The CDR3 totals 14 residues. The CDR3, as DNA: TGTGCCAGTAGTGCCGCCGGGACAAACTACGAGCAGTACTTC. Protein product: CASSAAGTNYEQYF.

This clone showed up just a few times. Written as DNA, the CDR3 is TGTGCCAGCAGCTTCCCTGGGAGGGGTTTTGGCTACACCTTC. Its protein product is CASSFPGRGFGYTF. The V and J genes are TRBV5-6 and TRBJ1-2, with a tentative D call TRBD1 (5 bases). V lost 2 bases to trimming and J lost 7 bases, with 15 bases between them. Germline V lookup: CDR1 SGHDT, CDR2 YYEEEE. This CDR3 comprises 14 residues.

This clone showed up just a few times. The chain combines TRBV18 with TRBJ1-1; D perhaps matches TRBD1 (5 bases). In germline, CDR1 is KGHSH, CDR2 LQKENI. The CDR3 runs to 14 residues. The ends were cut back, 3 bases at V and 5 bases at J, with 13 bases in the middle. CDR3 sequence (DNA): TGTGCCAGCTCACCCGGCAGGGTAGGGACTGAAGCTTTCTTT. This translates into CASSPGRVGTEAFF. Together with reference TRBV18 and TRBJ1-1, the CDR3 gives the full variable domain: NAGVMQNPRHLVRRRGQEARLRCSPMKGHSHVYWYRQLPEEGLKFMVYLQKENIIDESGMPKERFSAEFPKEGPSILRIQQVVRGDSAAYFCASSPGRVGTEAFFGQGTRLTVV.